This is a list of T cell receptor beta chains from one sample in a study of Ad26.COV2.S vaccination and SARS-CoV-2 variants. Sequencing was performed with immunoSEQ multiplex PCR; in TCRdb, only in-frame clones are kept and a portion is missing. The sample contains about 410,000 clones, about 88% of which appear only once. The starting material was peripheral blood, obtained in a trial of Ad26.COV2.S vaccine versus placebo. These receptor sequences come from a person between 18 and 59 years old who received the Ad26.COV2.S COVID-19 vaccine or a placebo. The CDR3 runs from the conserved cysteine through the conserved F or W. The order of the fields is clone size, D gene, V gene, J gene, CDR3 DNA, CDR3 protein. The D gene is left open where the match is weak. The listing skips clone size in some rows; elsewhere it reads once, few, many or a size class.

.	.	TRBV3-1/TRBV3-2	TRBJ1-6	TGTGCCAGCAGCCACCGGGTCGGGAGCGCCAATTCACCCCTCCACTTT	CASSHRVGSANSPLHF
.	.	TRBV2	TRBJ2-1	TGTGCCAGCAGTGCAAGGGGCCGGGGCGGCTATGAGCAGTTCTTC	CASSARGRGGYEQFF
.	TRBD2	TRBV7-9	TRBJ2-1	TGTGCCAGCAGCCTGGGACTAGCGGTAAACAATGAGCAGTTCTTC	CASSLGLAVNNEQFF
.	TRBD1	TRBV3-1/TRBV3-2	TRBJ1-3	TGTGCCAGCAGCTCGCAAGGGGGCGCGGGAAACACCATATATTTT	CASSSQGGAGNTIYF
.	TRBD1	TRBV5-8	TRBJ2-4	TGTGCCAGCAGCTTGGTAGGACAGGTGAAAAACATTCAGTACTTC	CASSLVGQVKNIQYF
once	.	TRBV7-2	TRBJ2-7	TGTGCCAGCAGCTTAGGGCTTTCCTACGAGCAGTACTTC	CASSLGLSYEQYF
.	.	TRBV6-1	TRBJ2-5	TGTGCCAGCAGTGAAGCGCAGGGCGGAGGGGAGACCCAGTACTTC	CASSEAQGGGETQYF
.	.	TRBV5-1	TRBJ2-1	TGCGCCAGCAGCTTGGATTGGGCCGTAGGCGATGAGCAGTTCTTC	CASSLDWAVGDEQFF
.	TRBD2	TRBV3-1/TRBV3-2	TRBJ2-1	TGTGCCAGCAGCCAAGGGACTAGGGAGTTCTTC	CASSQGTREFF
.	.	TRBV3-1/TRBV3-2	TRBJ1-1	TGTGCCAGCAGCCCGATCCAAGGTGATGAAGCTTTCTTT	CASSPIQGDEAFF
.	.	TRBV7-8	TRBJ1-3	TGTGCCAGCAGCTTATTAGAGGGCCTCCGCGGGAACACCATATATTTT	CASSLLEGLRGNTIYF
.	.	TRBV11-2	TRBJ1-6	TGTGCCAGCTCCCCCGCCGGGACACCAAGCTCCTATAATTCACCCCTCCACTTT	CASSPAGTPSSYNSPLHF
.	.	TRBV13	TRBJ1-2	TGTGCCAGCAGCCGCTCCGGGGGGCTATGGATATTTGGCTACACCTTC	CASSRSGGLWIFGYTF
.	.	TRBV7-2	TRBJ1-2	TGTGCCAGCAGCTTAGTAGGGGCCACGACCTATGGCTACACCTTC	CASSLVGATTYGYTF
.	.	TRBV6-5	TRBJ1-2	TGTGCCAGCAGAAAACAGGGAATGGACTATGGCTACACCTTC	CASRKQGMDYGYTF
.	.	TRBV4-1	TRBJ1-6	TGCGCCAGCAGCCAAGACACTGCGAGCTCCTATAATTCACCCCTCCACTTT	CASSQDTASSYNSPLHF
.	.	TRBV19	TRBJ2-3	TGTGCCAGTAGCGCAGGGATTAGCACAGATACGCAGTATTTT	CASSAGISTDTQYF
.	TRBD1	TRBV6-2/TRBV6-3	TRBJ1-2	TGTGCCAGCAGTCGGCAGGGGGTAACCGGCTACACCTTC	CASSRQGVTGYTF
.	.	TRBV27	TRBJ2-7	TGTGCCAGCAGTGGCGGGGTAGCCTACGAGCAGTACTTC	CASSGGVAYEQYF
.	.	TRBV7-8	TRBJ2-3	TGTGCCAGCAGCTTAGCAAGATACACAGATACGCAGTATTTT	CASSLARYTDTQYF
.	.	TRBV7-2	TRBJ1-2	TGTGCCAGCAGCTTAGCGGCGACCGGAGGGTCCCTAATTGGCTATGGCTACACCTTC	CASSLAATGGSLIGYGYTF
.	TRBD2	TRBV5-4	TRBJ2-2	TGTGCCAGCAGCTTGGCCCGGAGCGGGGGTAACACCGGGGAGCTGTTTTTT	CASSLARSGGNTGELFF
.	.	TRBV11-2	TRBJ2-1	TGTGCCAGCAGCTCTCGCGGCAGGGTGGGTGAGCAGTTCTTC	CASSSRGRVGEQFF
few	.	TRBV4-1	TRBJ1-1	TGCGCCAGCAGCCAAGTTGCAGGGACAATGAAGGTCACTGAAGCTTTCTTT	CASSQVAGTMKVTEAFF
.	.	TRBV7-9	TRBJ2-1	TGTGCCAGCAGCCCCGGGAAGGAGCAGTTCTTC	CASSPGKEQFF
.	TRBD2	TRBV20-1	TRBJ2-7	TGCAGTGCTCGGGGGGGTTACGAGCAGTACTTC	CSARGGYEQYF
.	.	TRBV5-8	TRBJ2-1	TGTGCCAGCAGCTTGTCTTACAATGAGCAGTTCTTC	CASSLSYNEQFF
.	.	TRBV4-1	TRBJ2-1	TGCGCCAGCAGCCAACCCTTGCGGACACCCGAGCAGTTCTTC	CASSQPLRTPEQFF
.	TRBD1	TRBV7-2	TRBJ1-2	TGTGCCAGCAGCTTAGCGGGACAGAACTATGGCTACACCTTC	CASSLAGQNYGYTF
many	.	TRBV28	TRBJ1-1	TGTGCCAGCAGTCGTGGACAGGAAGCTTTCTTT	CASSRGQEAFF
.	.	TRBV4-3	TRBJ1-1	TGCGCCAGCAGCCAAGATAGGGGCCGCAACACTGAAGCTTTCTTT	CASSQDRGRNTEAFF
.	.	TRBV7-8	TRBJ1-2	TGTGCCAGCAGCTTAGAATTACAGTCCTCCGGCTACACCTTC	CASSLELQSSGYTF
.	.	TRBV6-5	TRBJ1-5	TGTGCCAGCAGTTACTCGAGGACAGAACAGCCCCAGCATTTT	CASSYSRTEQPQHF
.	.	TRBV3-1/TRBV3-2	TRBJ2-1	TGTGCCAGCAGCCAAGATAGACTCCGGGAGTATGAGCAGTTCTTC	CASSQDRLREYEQFF
.	.	TRBV18	TRBJ2-7	TGTGCCAGCTCACCAGCCTCTCTAGCGAGCCGTGCCTACGAGCAGTACTTC	CASSPASLASRAYEQYF
.	.	TRBV5-1	TRBJ2-2	TGCGCCAGCAGCTTGAAAACCTCCGGCACAGACACCGGGGAGCTGTTTTTT	CASSLKTSGTDTGELFF
.	.	TRBV5-6	TRBJ1-5	TGTGCCAGCAGCCTGGGACGGACAAATCAGCCCCAGCATTTT	CASSLGRTNQPQHF
.	.	TRBV3-1/TRBV3-2	TRBJ2-6	TGTGCCAGCAGGGCCTCTGGGGCCAACGTCCTGACTTTC	CASRASGANVLTF
.	.	TRBV10-1	TRBJ2-7	TGCGCCAGCAGCCATTCTTCCTACGAGCAGTACTTC	CASSHSSYEQYF
.	TRBD1	TRBV19	TRBJ2-7	TGTGCCAGCCGGGACAGGGGTCCCCCCTACGAGCAGTACTTC	CASRDRGPPYEQYF
.	.	TRBV5-4	TRBJ1-1	TGTGCCAGCAGTCCTCGGGTTAGTAACACTGAAGCTTTCTTT	CASSPRVSNTEAFF
once	TRBD1	TRBV5-1	TRBJ2-7	TGCGCCAGCAGCACGGAACAGGGGTGGTACGAGCAGTACTTC	CASSTEQGWYEQYF
.	.	TRBV3-1/TRBV3-2	TRBJ1-2	TGTGCCAGCAGCCAAGACAGGGATGGCTACACCTTC	CASSQDRDGYTF